A selection of T cell receptor beta chains follows, all from one sample in a study of T cell responses to AZD1222 COVID-19 vaccine. Sequencing was performed with immunoSEQ multiplex PCR; in TCRdb, only in-frame clones are kept and a portion is missing. The sample lists over 150,000 clones, approximately 87% occurring once. Source: peripheral blood, taken on day 0 of MenACWY control vaccination. The receptors shown here come from an adult in good health. CDR3s include the opening cysteine and the closing phenylalanine or tryptophan. Only some rows state a clone size, as once, few, many or a class for expanded clones.

V: TRBV12-2
size: -
J: TRBJ2-3
CDR3: CASRSRTSGGTDTQYF

V: TRBV28
size: -
J: TRBJ1-5
CDR3: CASSLLANQPQHF

V: TRBV6-5
size: few
J: TRBJ2-2
CDR3: CASTETGAPGELFF

V: TRBV1
size: -
J: TRBJ2-7
CDR3: CTSSQDPNSGVTYEQYF

V: TRBV28
size: -
J: TRBJ1-5
CDR3: CASSLLSGGNQPQHF

V: TRBV6-5
size: -
J: TRBJ2-1
CDR3: CASSPWISTNEQFF

V: TRBV6-4
size: -
J: TRBJ1-1
CDR3: CASTTGDTEAFF

V: TRBV29-1
size: -
J: TRBJ2-2
CDR3: CSGTGAAATGELFF

V: TRBV11-3
size: few
J: TRBJ1-3
CDR3: CASSSRQGPGNTIYF

V: TRBV3-1/TRBV3-2
size: -
J: TRBJ1-2
CDR3: CASSRGGLGANYGYTF

V: TRBV9
size: -
J: TRBJ1-1
CDR3: CASSVVSGFNTEAFF

V: TRBV2
size: -
J: TRBJ2-5
CDR3: CASRTDRETMYF

V: TRBV6-5
size: -
J: TRBJ1-2
CDR3: CASRPGTVYGYTF

V: TRBV9
size: -
J: TRBJ2-7
CDR3: CASSPLLLASHEQYF

V: TRBV2
size: -
J: TRBJ1-1
CDR3: CASRSDGDTTIEAFF

V: TRBV9
size: -
J: TRBJ2-7
CDR3: CASSVEYSSYEQYF

V: TRBV5-1
size: -
J: TRBJ2-3
CDR3: CASSLGSGGGTDTQYF

V: TRBV27
size: -
J: TRBJ2-7
CDR3: CASSLWDRANEQYF

V: TRBV6-1
size: -
J: TRBJ1-2
CDR3: CASSVTGGARNYGYTF

V: TRBV5-1
size: -
J: TRBJ2-1
CDR3: CASSHGQGVIDEQFF

V: TRBV5-1
size: -
J: TRBJ2-5
CDR3: CASSGQGQETQYF

V: TRBV28
size: -
J: TRBJ1-2
CDR3: CASSPPGGSWGYTF

V: TRBV19
size: -
J: TRBJ1-1
CDR3: CASSNRQGMNTEAFF

V: TRBV11-3
size: -
J: TRBJ2-7
CDR3: CASSLGGDIYEQYF

V: TRBV18
size: once
J: TRBJ2-1
CDR3: CASSPPSAVYYNEQFF

V: TRBV7-9
size: -
J: TRBJ2-1
CDR3: CASSGGAGEQFF

V: TRBV7-2
size: -
J: TRBJ1-2
CDR3: CASSLMSAGYTF

V: TRBV7-2
size: many
J: TRBJ1-2
CDR3: CASSLAPGGSYGYTF